Listed below are T cell receptor beta chains from one sample, sequenced in a study of read filtering for tumor transcriptome and immune sequencing. Each CDR3 protein gets one entry after TCRdb re-called the reads with MiXCR. Of approximately 140,000 distinct CDR3 sequences listed, around 14% are singletons. Sequencing was performed on a population of CD138-negative cells sorted from bone marrow. Receptors were obtained from a donor at least 40 years old with multiple myeloma. Both conserved end residues are part of each CDR3. The D gene is left open where the match is weak. The listing skips clone size in some rows; elsewhere it reads once, few, many or a size class.

TRBV7-3	13	TRBJ2-1	NA	NA	TGTGCCAGCAGCTTAGGGTTTGGGAGTGAGCAGTTCTTC	CASSLGFGSEQFF
TRBV20-1	11	TRBJ2-7	NA	many	TGCAGTGCTAGAGACGGGTTCGAGCAGTACTTC	CSARDGFEQYF
TRBV6-1	15	TRBJ1-5	NA	many	TGTGCCAGCAGTGTACTACAGGGATCCCATCAGCCCCAGCATTTT	CASSVLQGSHQPQHF
TRBV6-4	14	TRBJ2-2	NA	many	TGTGCCAGCAGCCCCCAAGGGACCACCGGGGAGCTGTTTTTT	CASSPQGTTGELFF
TRBV6-1	16	TRBJ2-2	NA	NA	TGTGCCAGCAGTCCACCCAGGACCAAGAACGCCAGGGAGCTGTTTTTT	CASSPPRTKNARELFF
TRBV5-1	13	TRBJ2-1	NA	many	TGCGCCAGCAGCTTGTCAGGTTACAATGAGCAGTTCTTC	CASSLSGYNEQFF
TRBV12-3/TRBV12-4	14	TRBJ2-2	NA	many	TGTGCCAGCAGTATTTACGGGGACACCGGGGAGCTGTTTTTT	CASSIYGDTGELFF
TRBV6-2/TRBV6-3	19	TRBJ2-7	TRBD2	many	TGTGCCAGCAGTTACCCCCAAGCGGGAGACCTACCTCACTCCTACGAGCAGTACTTC	CASSYPQAGDLPHSYEQYF
TRBV30	14	TRBJ2-7	NA	NA	TGTGCCTGGAGCCCACTCCTTCAGTGGGGTGGGCAGTACTTC	CAWSPLLQWGGQYF
TRBV28	13	TRBJ2-5	NA	many	TGTGCCAGCAGCCCCCGGCCTCAAGAGACCCAGTACTTC	CASSPRPQETQYF
TRBV20-1	17	TRBJ2-1	TRBD2	many	TGCAGTGCTAGAGATCCCCCAGGAGGCGGGAGAATGAATGAGCAGTTCTTC	CSARDPPGGGRMNEQFF
TRBV6-2/TRBV6-3	14	TRBJ1-1	NA	many	TGTGCCAGCAGTTTGGGGGGGATGAACACTGAAGCTTTCTTT	CASSLGGMNTEAFF
TRBV5-4	16	TRBJ1-1	NA	NA	TGTGCCAGCAGCTCCGGACAGAGCCGGACCTACACTGAAGCTTTCTTT	CASSSGQSRTYTEAFF
TRBV12-3/TRBV12-4	17	TRBJ2-1	NA	many	TGTGCCAGCGACTATAGGGGGGAGGGTCGCACCTACAATGAGCAGTTCTTC	CASDYRGEGRTYNEQFF
TRBV12-5	14	TRBJ2-1	TRBD1	many	TGTGCTAGTGGTGTCGACAGGGTCCACAATGAGCAGTTCTTC	CASGVDRVHNEQFF
TRBV24-1	15	TRBJ2-1	NA	many	TGTGCCACCAGTGATCCAGGGCACCTAGATCTTGAGCAGTTCTTC	CATSDPGHLDLEQFF
TRBV30	11	TRBJ2-2	NA	many	TGTGCCTTGGGACACACCGGGGAGCTGTTTTTT	CALGHTGELFF
TRBV19	17	TRBJ2-6	TRBD1	many	TGTGCCAGTAGTATTCGGGACAGCCCCACCGGGGCCAACGTCCTGACTTTC	CASSIRDSPTGANVLTF
TRBV23-1	19	TRBJ2-5	NA	few	TGCGCCAGCAGTCAATCGAGACGGTCGGACAGACCTCTTCGAGAGACCCAGTACTTC	CASSQSRRSDRPLRETQYF
TRBV7-8	16	TRBJ2-5	NA	NA	TGTGCCAGCAGCCCGACGCGAACACCCCGAGCGGAGACCCAGTACTTC	CASSPTRTPRAETQYF
TRBV5-1	16	TRBJ2-3	NA	many	TGCGCCAGCAGCTTGGGCAGGGACCTTAGCACAGATACGCAGTATTTT	CASSLGRDLSTDTQYF
TRBV7-9	15	TRBJ1-1	NA	many	TGTGCCAGCAGCCCAGAGAGAAGGGGGAACACTGAAGCTTTCTTT	CASSPERRGNTEAFF
TRBV7-2	17	TRBJ2-3	TRBD2	many	TGTGCCAGCAGCTTAGAAGGGACTAGCGGGTCAGGAGATACGCAGTATTTT	CASSLEGTSGSGDTQYF
TRBV7-2	14	TRBJ1-1	NA	many	TGTGCCAGCACCCGGGGGGTGGGGAACACTGAAGCTTTCTTT	CASTRGVGNTEAFF
TRBV25-1	18	TRBJ2-3	TRBD2	NA	TGTGCCAGCAGTGACCATCCCGAAAATAGCGGGAGTCAAGATAAGCAGTATTTT	CASSDHPENSGSQDKQYF
TRBV20-1	14	TRBJ2-3	TRBD2	many	TGCCTTGTTGTGGGGGGAGGGCCATTGGATACGCAGTATTTT	CLVVGGGPLDTQYF
TRBV19	15	TRBJ2-1	NA	NA	TGTGCCAGTAGCCCCTCGGGGTGGGAGGTGAATGAGCAGTTCTTC	CASSPSGWEVNEQFF
TRBV18	16	TRBJ2-5	TRBD1	few	TGTGCCAGCTCACCACGACAGGGGGCCGGACCAGAGACCCAGTACTTC	CASSPRQGAGPETQYF
TRBV9	14	TRBJ2-7	TRBD1	many	TGTGCCAGCAGCGACCGGGACAGACCATACGAGCAGTACTTC	CASSDRDRPYEQYF
TRBV6-5	14	TRBJ2-7	TRBD2	many	TGTGCCAGCAGTTACTCCGGACTAGCTACCGAGCAGTACTTC	CASSYSGLATEQYF
TRBV7-9	13	TRBJ1-5	NA	many	TGTGCCAGCAGCGCGCAGGGAGACTCGCCCCAGCATTTT	CASSAQGDSPQHF
TRBV20-1	13	TRBJ1-5	NA	many	TGCAGTGCTAGGGTCCAGGTTGGCCAGCCCCAGCATTTT	CSARVQVGQPQHF
TRBV11-3	16	TRBJ2-7	NA	few	NA	CASSFVGTGAPYEQHF
TRBV7-3	15	TRBJ2-5	TRBD2	NA	TGTGCCAGCAGCCTTACTCCGGGAGGATTAGAGACCCAGTACTTC	CASSLTPGGLETQYF
TRBV27	14	TRBJ2-3	NA	many	TGTGCCAGCAGTTCCCCTTGGGGAACAGATACGCAGTATTTT	CASSSPWGTDTQYF
TRBV29-1	15	TRBJ2-1	TRBD2	many	TGCAGCGTATCGGGACTAGCGGACACCTACAATGAGCAGTTCTTC	CSVSGLADTYNEQFF
TRBV6-4	15	TRBJ2-1	NA	many	TGTGCCAGCAGTGAGGGGCCAAGCTCCTACAATGAGCAGTTCTTC	CASSEGPSSYNEQFF
TRBV20-1	17	TRBJ2-2	NA	many	TGCAGTGCCTGGAGTGGGCCTCGAAATGGAAGGACCGGGGAGCTGTTTTTT	CSAWSGPRNGRTGELFF
TRBV10-3	15	TRBJ2-3	NA	many	TGTGCCATCAGTGACCTGCGGAGGGCCGCAGATACGCAGTATTTT	CAISDLRRAADTQYF
TRBV15	15	TRBJ1-3	TRBD1	NA	TGTGCCACCAGCAGGGAGGGGACAGTTGGAAACACCATATATTTT	CATSREGTVGNTIYF
TRBV20-1	17	TRBJ2-7	TRBD2	many	TGCAGTGCTAGAGGCCCTGCACTAGCGGCATCCCCCTACGAGCAGTACTTC	CSARGPALAASPYEQYF
TRBV11-1	18	TRBJ2-1	NA	many	TGTGCCAGCAGATTCCGGGCCCATCTTGGGAGCTCCTACAATGAGCAGTTCTTC	CASRFRAHLGSSYNEQFF
TRBV5-1	15	TRBJ2-1	NA	many	TGCGCCAGCAGCTTGGGCGGGGACCGGGTCGATGAGCAGTTCTTC	CASSLGGDRVDEQFF
TRBV20-1	12	TRBJ1-1	NA	many	TGCAGTGCTTTCGGGAGGGTACCTGAAGCTTTCTTT	CSAFGRVPEAFF
TRBV20-1	13	TRBJ2-7	TRBD2	many	TGCAGCGTTAGCGGGACATTTACCTACGAGCAGTACTTC	CSVSGTFTYEQYF
TRBV9	15	TRBJ2-2	TRBD1	few	TGTGCCAGCAGCCCTGGGACAGGGGTCACCGGGGAGCTGTTTTTT	CASSPGTGVTGELFF
TRBV12-3/TRBV12-4	14	TRBJ1-5	NA	many	TGTGCCAGCAGTTTGGACGGTGGCAATCAGCCCCAGCATTTT	CASSLDGGNQPQHF
TRBV10-3	15	TRBJ2-7	NA	many	TGTGCCATCAGCCAATCCCAGGGGACGGCCTACGAGCAGTACTTC	CAISQSQGTAYEQYF
TRBV24-1	16	TRBJ2-3	TRBD1	many	TGTGCCACCAGTGATCCCCGGGACAGATCCACAGATACGCAGTATTTT	CATSDPRDRSTDTQYF
TRBV20-1	13	TRBJ2-7	NA	many	TGCAGTGCTAGTCTAGGCGGTATCTACGAGCAGTACTTC	CSASLGGIYEQYF
TRBV5-1	17	TRBJ1-1	NA	few	TGCGCCAGCCGACCCCCAGGGGCGGAACGCATGAAGACTGAAGCTTTCTTT	CASRPPGAERMKTEAFF
TRBV30	17	TRBJ2-1	TRBD2	many	TGTGCCTGGAGTGTACCGCGGACTAGCGGGGCGGGAGATGAGCAGTTCTTC	CAWSVPRTSGAGDEQFF
TRBV5-1	14	TRBJ2-3	TRBD1	NA	TGCGCCAGCAGTGAAGGGGGCTACACAGATACGCAGTATTTT	CASSEGGYTDTQYF
TRBV10-3	15	TRBJ2-7	TRBD2	many	TGTGCCATCAGTGAGTCGACAGCGGGGGCCTACGAGCAGTACTTC	CAISESTAGAYEQYF
TRBV6-6	13	TRBJ1-2	NA	many	TGTGCCAGCAATGTGAGGGATTTCTATGGCTACACCTTC	CASNVRDFYGYTF
TRBV19	13	TRBJ2-5	NA	many	TGTGCCAGTAGCCCCGGGCAGCAAGAGACCCAGTACTTC	CASSPGQQETQYF
TRBV10-3	14	TRBJ2-5	TRBD2	NA	TGTGCCATCAGTGAGGGGCTAGCGGGAGAGACCCAGTACTTC	CAISEGLAGETQYF
TRBV12-3/TRBV12-4	14	TRBJ2-7	TRBD2	NA	TGTGCCAGCTCCAGAGCTAGCGGCCCCTACGAGCAGTACTTC	CASSRASGPYEQYF
TRBV7-6	14	TRBJ2-4	TRBD1	NA	TGTGCCAGCAGGACGACAGGGTCAGGAAACATTCAGTACTTC	CASRTTGSGNIQYF